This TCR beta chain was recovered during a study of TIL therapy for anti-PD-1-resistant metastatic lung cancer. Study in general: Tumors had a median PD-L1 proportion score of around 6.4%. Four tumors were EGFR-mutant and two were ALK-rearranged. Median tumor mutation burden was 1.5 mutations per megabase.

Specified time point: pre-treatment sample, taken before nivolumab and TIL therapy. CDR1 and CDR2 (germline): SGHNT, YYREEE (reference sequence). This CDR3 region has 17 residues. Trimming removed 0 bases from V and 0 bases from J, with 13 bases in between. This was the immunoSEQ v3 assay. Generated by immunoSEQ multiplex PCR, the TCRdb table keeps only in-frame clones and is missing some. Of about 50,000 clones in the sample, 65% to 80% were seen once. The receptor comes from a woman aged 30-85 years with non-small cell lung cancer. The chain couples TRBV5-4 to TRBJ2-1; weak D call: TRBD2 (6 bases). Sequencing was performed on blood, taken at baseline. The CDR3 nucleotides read TGTGCCAGCAGCTTGGCACCCCGGGGGAGCTCCTACAATGAGCAGTTCTTC. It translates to CASSLAPRGSSYNEQFF.